These 29 T cell receptor beta chains originate from one sample sequenced in a study of cytomegalovirus exposure and HLA in healthy donors (TCRdb year 2017). The receptor library was made with the immunoSEQ multiplex PCR assay. For the multiplex PCR, a mixture combining 60 forward primers for TCR Vbeta segments and 13 reverse primers for TCR Jbeta segments was used. TCRdb mirrors the immuneACCESS table, restricted to in-frame sequences. Some clones are absent from its copies; in checked studies, under half trace to an unresolved V gene, and the reason for the others is unknown. Recorded for this sample are 150,000 to 200,000 clones; approximately 88% of them occurred a single time. The top ten clones comprise about 0.9% of the sample. Sample: PBMCs. The source is a woman aged 30 to 39 in good health and CMV-seronegative.

In this sample, this clone turned up a few times. The chain couples TRBV19 to TRBJ1-3; D remains ambiguous. V was clipped by 3 bases and J by 8 bases, with 11 bases between them. CDR1 is LNHDA and CDR2 is SQIVND in the germline V gene (reference sequence). This CDR3 region has 13 residues. The CDR3 region is CASSIGSEYTIYF. The CDR3 DNA follows: TGTGCCAGTAGTATCGGTAGCGAGTACACCATATATTTT.

This CDR3 is CASSRGLGDEQYF. The CDR3 DNA reads as TGCGCCAGCAGCCGGGGACTTGGGGACGAGCAGTACTTC. The chain combines TRBV5-1 with TRBJ2-7, with D maybe TRBD2 (6 bases). V shed 4 bases and J shed 5 bases, with 13 bases lying between them. The length of the CDR3 is 13 residues. Germline CDR1 SGHRS, CDR2 YFSETQ.

The V and J genes are TRBV27 and TRBJ1-2; D possibly corresponds to TRBD1 (6 bases). Germline CDR1 MNHEY, CDR2 SMNVEV (reference sequence). This CDR3 has 13 residues. The ends were cut back, 5 bases at V and 7 bases at J, with 14 bases in the middle. CDR3 protein: CASSRQGQLGYTF. The CDR3 bases are TGTGCCAGCAGTCGTCAGGGACAACTTGGCTACACCTTC.

The V and J genes are TRBV6-6 and TRBJ2-1; TRBD1 is a possible D gene (6 bases). The CDR3 has 14 amino acids. Germline V gene sequence: CDR1 MNHNY, CDR2 SVGAGI (reference sequence). V was pared by 2 bases and J by 4 bases, with 9 bases between. CDR3 DNA: TGTGCCAGCAGTTACCCAGGGGCTTACAATGAGCAGTTCTTC. This gives the protein CASSYPGAYNEQFF.

This clone was picked up one time. This chain joins TRBV29-1 and TRBJ2-6, with D possibly TRBD1 on 6 matching bases. The CDR3 covers 15 residues. Germline V gene lookup returns CDR1 SQVTM and CDR2 ANQGSEA. Trimming cost V 6 bases and J 0 bases, with 12 bases left between them. The CDR3 nucleotides read TGCAGCGTGACCCCAGGGGACTCTGGGGCCAACGTCCTGACTTTC. This sequence encodes CSVTPGDSGANVLTF.

The chain combines TRBV6-5 with TRBJ1-5; D not certain. Germline V gene lookup returns CDR1 MNHEY and CDR2 SVGAGI. Trimming removed 6 bases from V and 4 bases from J, with 13 bases in between. CDR3 length: 14 residues. For the CDR3, the DNA is TGTGCCAGCAGCAATCTCAGGCTGAATCAGCCCCAGCATTTT. Encoded protein: CASSNLRLNQPQHF.

The chain joins TRBV28 to TRBJ1-2; 8 bases fit TRBD1. CDR3 length: 15 amino acids. Germline V gives CDR1 MDHEN, CDR2 SYDVKM. V shed 2 bases and J 8 bases; nucleotides not matched to a gene: 10. The CDR3 sequence is CASSLEAGGRRGYTF. As DNA, the CDR3 is TGTGCCAGCAGTTTAGAAGCAGGGGGCAGGAGGGGCTACACCTTC.

The chain joins TRBV6-5 to TRBJ2-2; no reliable D call. Per germline, CDR1 MNHEY and CDR2 SVGAGI. V was cut by 2 bases and J by 2 bases, with 12 bases left in between. The length of the CDR3 is 16 residues. CDR3 amino acids: CASSYPLGLNTGELFF. CDR3 sequence (DNA): TGTGCCAGCAGTTACCCCCTGGGCCTCAACACCGGGGAGCTGTTTTTT.

The gene calls are TRBV6-4 and TRBJ1-6; 7 bases agree with TRBD1. This CDR3 is 14 amino acids long. V gave up 4 bases and J gave up 6 bases; unmatched junction bases: 3. From germline, CDR1 is MRHNA and CDR2 SNTAGT. The CDR3 DNA sequence: TGTGCCAGCAGTGGGGGACAGCTTAATTCACCCCTCCACTTT. Amino acid sequence: CASSGGQLNSPLHF.

This chain uses TRBV4-2 with TRBJ2-7; D unresolved. Germline assignment: CDR1 LGHNA and CDR2 YNFKEQ. The V and J ends lost 0 bases and 0 bases respectively, with 12 bases between them. The CDR3 consists of 16 residues. The CDR3 reads CASSQESQVFSYEQYF. The CDR3 nucleotides read TGTGCCAGCAGCCAAGAATCTCAGGTTTTCTCCTACGAGCAGTACTTC.

The V and J genes are TRBV4-3 and TRBJ2-7, with 10 bases fitting TRBD2. Germline-derived CDR1 and CDR2 are LGHNA and YSLEER. The ends lost 5 bases at V and 6 bases at J; junction bases unmatched: 4. The CDR3 spans 13 residues. Here the CDR3 DNA reads TGCGCCAGCAGCGCACGGACTAGCGGCGAGCAGTACTTC. Amino acids: CASSARTSGEQYF.

The chain combines TRBV28 with TRBJ1-4; weak D call: TRBD1 (6 bases). V lost 3 bases to trimming and J lost 2 bases, with 7 bases between them. Germline V lookup: CDR1 MDHEN, CDR2 SYDVKM. This CDR3 contains 14 residues. The DNA for the CDR3 is TGTGCCAGCAGTTTTCAGGGGACTAATGAAAAACTGTTTTTT. Protein sequence: CASSFQGTNEKLFF.

This sequence joins TRBV28 and TRBJ2-5; possible D gene TRBD2, 5 bases. Per the germline V gene, CDR1 is MDHEN and CDR2 is SYDVKM. The CDR3 sequence is 17 residues long. V was cut by 1 base and J by 4 bases, with 19 bases left in between. The CDR3 loop is CASSLSQRMLLGETQYF. In DNA form, the CDR3 reads TGTGCCAGCAGTTTATCTCAGCGGATGCTTTTGGGAGAGACCCAGTACTTC.

This clone was found a few times. This rearrangement joins TRBV12-5 to TRBJ1-1; 10 bases line up with TRBD1. The CDR3 runs 13 residues. The germline V gene encodes CDR1 LGHNT and CDR2 FRNRAP. Trimming took 4 bases from V and 4 from J; bases not matched to a gene: 0. The CDR3 bases are TGTGCTAGTGGTTGGACAGGGGGCACTGAAGCTTTCTTT. Translated: CASGWTGGTEAFF. The variable domain in full, with the rest retrieved from reference TRBV12-5 and TRBJ1-1, is DARVTQTPRHKVTEMGQEVTMRCQPILGHNTVFWYRQTMMQGLELLAYFRNRAPLDDSGMPKDRFSAEMPDATLATLKIQPSEPRDSAVYFCASGWTGGTEAFFGQGTRLTVV.

This clone has more than one count but fewer than ten. This chain connects TRBV28 to TRBJ1-1; perhaps TRBD1 as D (5 bases). This CDR3 region has 13 residues. Looked up from germline, CDR1 is MDHEN and CDR2 is SYDVKM. Trimming removed 7 bases from V and 0 bases from J, with 9 bases in between. The CDR3 sequence: CASTPDMNTEAFF. CDR3 in DNA: TGTGCCAGCACCCCGGACATGAACACTGAAGCTTTCTTT.

The chain links TRBV7-9 to TRBJ2-3; 10 bases line up with TRBD1. In germline, CDR1 is SEHNR, CDR2 FQNEAQ (reference sequence). J gave up 2 bases and V 4 bases, and 9 bases lay outside the gene matches. This CDR3 has 17 amino acids. The CDR3 nucleotides read TGTGCCAGCAGCTATAACCCGGGACAGGGGTACACAGATACGCAGTATTTT. Amino acids: CASSYNPGQGYTDTQYF. The full variable domain, with the rest looked up from reference TRBV7-9 and TRBJ2-3, is DTGVSQNPRHKITKRGQNVTFRCDPISEHNRLYWYRQTLGQGPEFLTYFQNEAQLEKSRLLSDRFSAERPKGSFSTLEIQRTEQGDSAMYLCASSYNPGQGYTDTQYFGPGTRLTVL.

The chain carries TRBV5-1 and TRBJ1-4; D call uncertain. With 2 bases removed from V and 0 bases from J, the gap between germline ends came to 8 bases. Looked up from germline, CDR1 is SGHRS and CDR2 is YFSETQ. CDR3 length equals 15 residues. CDR3 DNA sequence: TGCGCCAGCAGCTTCCAACCGGCAACTAATGAAAAACTGTTTTTT. It yields the protein CASSFQPATNEKLFF.

The rearrangement joins TRBV28 to TRBJ1-1; tentative D call: TRBD1 (5 bases). Germline V lookup: CDR1 MDHEN, CDR2 SYDVKM. This CDR3 has 12 amino acids. V was clipped by 7 bases and J by 4 bases, with 10 bases between them. The CDR3 protein is CASNQQVTEAFF. As DNA, the CDR3 is TGTGCCAGCAACCAACAGGTCACTGAAGCTTTCTTT.

Only one count was recorded for this clone. This chain connects TRBV15 to TRBJ2-2; 9 bases line up with TRBD1. CDR1 and CDR2 from the germline V gene are LNHNV and YYDKDF (reference sequence). This CDR3 is built from 16 residues. V lost 5 bases, J lost 3 bases, and 7 bases stayed unmatched. CDR3 sequence (DNA): TGTGCCACCAGCCGCCGGGGGGACAGGGACACCGGGGAGCTGTTTTTT. Amino acid sequence: CATSRRGDRDTGELFF.

The chain uses TRBV28 and TRBJ2-5; D perhaps matches TRBD2 (6 bases). The tail of the sequence fits TRBJ2-7 better, so the J call may be wrong. CDR3 length equals 16 residues. From germline, CDR1 is MDHEN and CDR2 SYDVKM. DNA for the CDR3: TGTGCCAGCACGGACCATGGGACTCGAGGAGCCTACGAGCAGTACTTC. Its translation: CASTDHGTRGAYEQYF.

The chain has TRBV6-1 and TRBJ2-2, with TRBD1 matching over 8 bases. V lost 3 bases, J lost 7 bases, and 4 bases stayed unmatched. Per germline, CDR1 MNHNS and CDR2 SASEGT. The CDR3 spans 14 residues. The chain's CDR3 is CASSEQGAIGELFF. The DNA of the CDR3 is TGTGCCAGCAGTGAGCAGGGGGCGATCGGGGAGCTGTTTTTT.

V gene TRBV27 combines with J gene TRBJ1-4, with D possibly TRBD1 on 5 matching bases. V was clipped by 7 bases and J by 8 bases, with 20 bases between them. Germline values: CDR1 MNHEY, CDR2 SMNVEV (reference sequence). The CDR3 runs to 15 residues. CDR3 protein: CASTFVGTGGEKLFF. The DNA of the CDR3 is TGTGCCAGCACCTTTGTGGGTACAGGTGGCGAAAAACTGTTTTTT.

This rearrangement joins TRBV7-8 to TRBJ2-3; 12 bases align to TRBD2. CDR3 length: 21 amino acids. The J segment lost 1 base and the V segment lost 4 bases, leaving 18 bases of the junction unmatched. From germline, CDR1 is SGHVS and CDR2 FQNEAQ. For the CDR3, the DNA is TGTGCCAGCAGCTCCCACACCTTACTAGCGGGAGGCCCCGGGGGCACAGATACGCAGTATTTT. Amino acid sequence: CASSSHTLLAGGPGGTDTQYF.

This clone came up once. The V and J genes are TRBV2 and TRBJ1-2, with D hard to call. CDR3 length equals 13 residues. Germline lookup yields CDR1 SNHLY and CDR2 FYNNEI. V lost 6 bases and J lost 8, with 16 bases in between. The CDR3 is CASSQEGEWGYTF. Here the CDR3 DNA reads TGTGCCAGCAGCCAAGAGGGCGAGTGGGGCTACACCTTC.

The V call is TRBV6-5, the J call TRBJ2-1; D unclear. The CDR3 loop spans 16 amino acids. V lost 2 bases to trimming and J lost 5 bases, with 16 bases between them. Germline V CDR1 and CDR2: MNHEY, SVGAGI. The CDR3 DNA follows: TGTGCCAGCAGTTACGCATTGGGCGCCAAAAACAATGAGCAGTTCTTC. This sequence encodes CASSYALGAKNNEQFF.

In this sample, this clone turned up once. The rearrangement links TRBV5-1 to TRBJ2-3; D unresolved. Germline loops: CDR1 SGHRS, CDR2 YFSETQ. The ends were cut back, 4 bases at V and 3 bases at J, with 3 bases in the middle. The CDR3 spans 11 residues. CDR3 bases: TGCGCCAGCAGCACTACAGATACGCAGTATTTT. Amino acids: CASSTTDTQYF.

This clone was picked up a small number of times. The V and J genes are TRBV29-1 and TRBJ1-1; a weak D match, TRBD1 (6 bases). CDR3 size: 12 residues. CDR1 SQVTM and CDR2 ANQGSEA come from the germline V gene. V was trimmed by 6 bases and J by 1 base, leaving 9 bases between them. CDR3 DNA sequence: TGCAGCGTGAACAGGGCGAACACTGAAGCTTTCTTT. Translated, it gives CSVNRANTEAFF.

This rearrangement joins TRBV2 to TRBJ2-5; 7 bases align to TRBD1. CDR1 SNHLY and CDR2 FYNNEI come from the germline V gene. The length of the CDR3 is 12 residues. V gave up 8 bases and J gave up 5 bases; unmatched junction bases: 5. The CDR3 reads CASAGTVETQYF. CDR3 nucleotides: TGTGCCAGCGCCGGGACAGTGGAGACCCAGTACTTC.

This chain joins TRBV5-1 and TRBJ2-5; D may be TRBD2 (5 bases). V was pared by 4 bases and J by 0 bases, with 10 bases between. The CDR3 length is 14 residues. Germline V gene sequence: CDR1 SGHRS, CDR2 YFSETQ. This chain's CDR3 is CASSRADYQETQYF. DNA of the CDR3: TGCGCCAGCAGCCGAGCGGACTACCAAGAGACCCAGTACTTC.